Listed here is a single T cell receptor (beta chain). How the authors handled the data: How many nucleated cells were present was estimated from reference gene primer amplification. Clones were read by immunoSEQ multiplex PCR, and TCRdb kept only the in-frame ones, dropping some. V, J and clone size are taken as reported in that table, and D and trimming were inferred from the DNA itself. The data contain roughly 26,000 clones, 65% to 90% of them singletons. This sample is part of a study of blood T cell repertoires in COVID-19. Across the whole study: Samples representing acute and convalescent COVID-19 were sourced from the United States, Italy and Spain. In each case, the material was cDNA or gDNA derived from T cells, B-cell-depleted T cells, or PBMCs.

Per germline, CDR1 SEHNR and CDR2 FQNEAQ (reference sequence). Trimming removed 3 bases from V and 2 bases from J, with 4 bases in between. The CDR3 has 13 residues. The TCR sequence derives from a human donor in a cohort sampled during active COVID-19. The sequenced material came from peripheral blood. This chain connects TRBV7-9 to TRBJ2-2; D unclear. As DNA, the CDR3 is TGTGCCAGCAGCTTCTCCAACACCGGGGAGCTGTTTTTT. Its protein is CASSFSNTGELFF.